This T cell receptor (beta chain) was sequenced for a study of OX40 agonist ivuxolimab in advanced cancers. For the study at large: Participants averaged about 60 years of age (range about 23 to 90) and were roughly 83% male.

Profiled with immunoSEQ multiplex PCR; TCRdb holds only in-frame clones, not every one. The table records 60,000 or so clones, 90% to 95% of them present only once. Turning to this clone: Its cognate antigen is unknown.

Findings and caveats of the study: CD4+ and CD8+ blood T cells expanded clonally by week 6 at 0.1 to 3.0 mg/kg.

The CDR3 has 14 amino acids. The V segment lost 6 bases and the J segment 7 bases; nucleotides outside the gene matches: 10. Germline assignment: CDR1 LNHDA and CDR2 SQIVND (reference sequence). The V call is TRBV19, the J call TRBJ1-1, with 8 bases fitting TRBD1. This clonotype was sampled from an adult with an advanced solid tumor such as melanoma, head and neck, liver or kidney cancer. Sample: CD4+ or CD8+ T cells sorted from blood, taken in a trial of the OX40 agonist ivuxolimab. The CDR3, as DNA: TGTGCCAGTAGGTACCCGGGACAGGAAAGTGAAGCTTTCTTT. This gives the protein CASRYPGQESEAFF.